Included here is one TCR beta chain sequence, with context. It has no known antigen specificity. Base-call qualities are not available, and no considerably larger clone is one nucleotide away. The source of the sample is a study of T cells in tuberculosis (dated by TCRdb to the late 2010s). Concerning the study at large: In the study, CD1B tetramers and high-throughput TCR immunosequencing were combined to characterize T cells specific for the mycobacterial lipid antigen glucose monomycolate (GMM). With ten or so people per group, a South African clinical cohort compared IGRA-negative adolescents, IGRA-positive adolescents with latent tuberculosis, and adults with active tuberculosis.

Points the paper makes about the study in general: The smaller NN-distances in active tuberculosis patients were driven in part by shorter CDR3-alpha lengths, while the difference seen for TCR-beta was not statistically significant. Clinical samples were selected based on the availability of cryopreserved specimens, with adults included as active tuberculosis cases and adolescents included as controls. Compared with IGRA-negative controls, TCR-alpha repertoires from active tuberculosis had smaller mean NN-distances to GMM-specific TCRs, which suggests clonal expansion of these TCRs. Using GEM motif frequencies, a classifier achieved about 70% accuracy, whereas a classifier built on the diverse GMM-specific repertoire got to 87% accuracy (AUROC roughly 0.9).

At study entry, adolescents were screened for latent tuberculosis infection by tuberculin skin test and QuantiFERON-TB GOLD In-Tube IGRA. Immunosequencing of unsorted cryopreserved PBMC covered, on average, around 91,000 T cells per clinical donor. Eleven high schools in the Worcester region of the Western Cape, South Africa, served as enrollment sites for adolescents aged 12 to 18 years. About 10 M. tuberculosis-infected and some 10 uninfected adolescents were selected with matching for age and sex. PBMC from adolescents were isolated by density centrifugation from freshly drawn heparinized blood and were then cryopreserved. TCR libraries were generated with the immunoSEQ multiplex PCR assay, using TCR-beta and/or TCR-alpha/delta assays for each sample. The amplified TCR libraries were sequenced on the Illumina high-throughput platform. The paper's data handling went like this. Clustering and dimensionality reduction relied on pairwise TCRdist distances among GMM-specific receptors from T cells that were either sorted ex vivo or expanded in vitro. Each clinical repertoire was assigned a mean NN-distance score, defined as the average TCRdist to the nearest 10% of tetramer-positive reference sequences. To compute GEM TCR motif frequency, the fraction of unique TCRs matching known GEM sequences by V/J usage and CDR3 length was calculated. Linear discriminant analysis with leave-one-out cross-validation, implemented in scikit-learn, was used to classify active tuberculosis. TCRdb's version of the immuneACCESS table is confined to in-frame rearrangements and falls short of the full clone set. An unresolved V gene accounts for under half of the shortfall where checked; the remainder is of unknown origin. Clonal size and the V and J genes are those of that table, whereas D and trimming came from the DNA. Here the sample has about 23,000 clones; approximately 97% occur a single time. The top ten constitute roughly 6% of the sample.

Trimming costs V 5 bases and J 4 bases, and their ends lie 15 bases apart. Looking up the germline V gene (reference sequence) yields CDR1 MNHEY and CDR2 SMNVEV. The CDR3 has 15 amino acids, counting the end cysteine and phenylalanine. Just the 45-base CDR3 DNA is kept, in frame starting at base 1. The receptor was derived from a donor between 10 and 35 years old with latent tuberculosis or without tuberculosis infection. The chain couples TRBV27 to TRBJ2-1; no D gene can be assigned with confidence. Sequencing was performed on PBMCs. The DNA is TGTGCCAGCAGTCCCCTAGGTCTTAGTTACAATGAGCAGTTCTTC. Translated, this is CASSPLGLSYNEQFF.